These T cell receptor beta chains were read from a single sample in a study of graft-versus-host responses after intestinal transplantation. Libraries were prepared by immunoSEQ multiplex PCR; TCRdb keeps only in-frame clonotypes and omits some of them. Found here are just over 15,000 clones, 74% of them singletons; the top ten hold around 3.5%. Sequencing was performed on ileum tissue, taken 14 days after transplant. Receptors originate from a human patient who received an intestinal transplant, so some T cells may come from the graft donor. Each CDR3 is given with its conserved first and last residue. The D gene is left open where the match is weak. Some rows mark clone size as missing; the rest say once, few, many or name a class of expanded clone.

j_gene: TRBJ1-2; d_gene: NA; v_gene: TRBV19; abundance: few; CDR3nt: TGTGCCAGTAGTATCGTCCCAGGGTCTGGCTACACCTTC; CDR3aa: CASSIVPGSGYTF
j_gene: TRBJ2-3; d_gene: NA; v_gene: TRBV7-3; abundance: NA; CDR3nt: TGTGCCAGCAGCTTCGGCGGGATAAGGGATACGCAGTATTTT; CDR3aa: CASSFGGIRDTQYF
j_gene: TRBJ2-3; d_gene: NA; v_gene: TRBV18; abundance: NA; CDR3nt: TGTGCCAGCTCACCGTTGACGGGGCGCCTTGGAGATACGCAGTATTTT; CDR3aa: CASSPLTGRLGDTQYF
j_gene: TRBJ2-1; d_gene: NA; v_gene: TRBV7-8; abundance: few; CDR3nt: TGTGCCAGCAGCTTAGATGAGCAGTTCTTC; CDR3aa: CASSLDEQFF
j_gene: TRBJ2-3; d_gene: TRBD2; v_gene: TRBV6-5; abundance: NA; CDR3nt: TGTGCCAGCAGTTATAGCGGGGGGGCTGGAGATACGCAGTATTTT; CDR3aa: CASSYSGGAGDTQYF
j_gene: TRBJ2-2; d_gene: TRBD1; v_gene: TRBV29-1; abundance: NA; CDR3nt: TGCAGCGTTGGAGGACAGGGTGGCACCGGGGAGCTGTTTTTT; CDR3aa: CSVGGQGGTGELFF
j_gene: TRBJ2-7; d_gene: TRBD1; v_gene: TRBV5-1; abundance: NA; CDR3nt: TGCGCCAGCAGCTTCCGGGACAGGGGGCGCGAGCAGTACTTC; CDR3aa: CASSFRDRGREQYF
j_gene: TRBJ1-1; d_gene: NA; v_gene: TRBV18; abundance: NA; CDR3nt: TGTGCCAGCTCACTCTTTGATCCAAGTGTAGGGAACACTGAAGCTTTCTTT; CDR3aa: CASSLFDPSVGNTEAFF
j_gene: TRBJ1-1; d_gene: NA; v_gene: TRBV30; abundance: NA; CDR3nt: TGTGCCTGGAGTGCGTTGAACACTGAAGCTTTCTTT; CDR3aa: CAWSALNTEAFF
j_gene: TRBJ2-7; d_gene: TRBD2; v_gene: TRBV7-3; abundance: NA; CDR3nt: TGTGCCAGCAGCTCCAATAGCGGGGGGCCGACCGAGCAGTACTTC; CDR3aa: CASSSNSGGPTEQYF
j_gene: TRBJ2-1; d_gene: NA; v_gene: TRBV7-9; abundance: NA; CDR3nt: TGTGCCAGCAGCTTAGCGCCACGGAATGAGCAGTTCTTC; CDR3aa: CASSLAPRNEQFF
j_gene: TRBJ2-7; d_gene: TRBD2; v_gene: TRBV4-2; abundance: NA; CDR3nt: TGTGCCAGCAGCCAAGGGCGCCTAGCGGGAGTGTCGGACTACGAGCAGTACTTC; CDR3aa: CASSQGRLAGVSDYEQYF
j_gene: TRBJ2-1; d_gene: TRBD2; v_gene: TRBV6-1; abundance: once; CDR3nt: TGTGCCAGCAGTGACCCAAGCGGGAGGGATTACAATGAGCAGTTCTTC; CDR3aa: CASSDPSGRDYNEQFF
j_gene: TRBJ2-2; d_gene: NA; v_gene: TRBV28; abundance: NA; CDR3nt: TGTGCCGTCCCGTCCGCTGGGGAGCTGTTTTTT; CDR3aa: CAVPSAGELFF
j_gene: TRBJ2-7; d_gene: NA; v_gene: TRBV2; abundance: few; CDR3nt: TGTGCCAGCCGGAACCTTTACGAGCAGTACTTC; CDR3aa: CASRNLYEQYF
j_gene: TRBJ2-1; d_gene: NA; v_gene: TRBV4-1; abundance: NA; CDR3nt: TGCGCCAGCAGCCAAGATGGATTCATCAATGAGCAGTTCTTC; CDR3aa: CASSQDGFINEQFF
j_gene: TRBJ2-5; d_gene: NA; v_gene: TRBV5-1; abundance: NA; CDR3nt: TGCGCCAGCAGCTCCAACTCGTACCAAGAGACCCAGTACTTC; CDR3aa: CASSSNSYQETQYF
j_gene: TRBJ1-2; d_gene: TRBD1; v_gene: TRBV7-3; abundance: few; CDR3nt: TGTGCCAGCAGCTTGGGGACAGGGGCTTTCTATGGCTACACCTTC; CDR3aa: CASSLGTGAFYGYTF
j_gene: TRBJ1-2; d_gene: NA; v_gene: TRBV7-9; abundance: NA; CDR3nt: TGTGCCAGCAGCGAGGGGGGTTATGGCTACACCTTC; CDR3aa: CASSEGGYGYTF
j_gene: TRBJ1-5; d_gene: TRBD1; v_gene: TRBV6-6; abundance: few; CDR3nt: TGTGCCAGCAGTTACTCCGGGACAGGGACGGGAGGGCCCCAGCATTTT; CDR3aa: CASSYSGTGTGGPQHF
j_gene: TRBJ2-7; d_gene: NA; v_gene: TRBV4-1; abundance: NA; CDR3nt: TGCGCCAGCGGCCCCAGTGGGGGAGTTGAGCAGTACTTC; CDR3aa: CASGPSGGVEQYF
j_gene: TRBJ2-3; d_gene: TRBD2; v_gene: TRBV6-5; abundance: NA; CDR3nt: TGTGCCAGCAGTTACTTTCTAGCGGGGGGCGCGCAGTATTTT; CDR3aa: CASSYFLAGGAQYF
j_gene: TRBJ1-4; d_gene: NA; v_gene: TRBV7-9; abundance: NA; CDR3nt: TGTGCCAGCAGCCCTATTTTAGGGAACAAACTGTTTTTT; CDR3aa: CASSPILGNKLFF
j_gene: TRBJ2-7; d_gene: TRBD2; v_gene: TRBV7-2; abundance: NA; CDR3nt: TGTGCCAGCAGCTTAGGGACTAGCGGCGGCGAGCAGTACTTC; CDR3aa: CASSLGTSGGEQYF
j_gene: TRBJ1-2; d_gene: NA; v_gene: TRBV19; abundance: NA; CDR3nt: TGTGCCAGTAGTATAGGCACAAAGGGCTACACCTTC; CDR3aa: CASSIGTKGYTF
j_gene: TRBJ1-1; d_gene: NA; v_gene: TRBV30; abundance: few; CDR3nt: TGTGCACGGAACGGGCCAGGGGCGTTGGCTGAAGCTTTCTTT; CDR3aa: CARNGPGALAEAFF
j_gene: TRBJ2-1; d_gene: TRBD1; v_gene: TRBV2; abundance: NA; CDR3nt: TGTGCCAGCAGTACGGACAGGGTATCCTACAATGAGCAGTTCTTC; CDR3aa: CASSTDRVSYNEQFF
j_gene: TRBJ1-2; d_gene: TRBD1; v_gene: TRBV10-3; abundance: few; CDR3nt: TGTGCCATTAAGGACAGGGAAGAAATCTATGGCTACACCTTC; CDR3aa: CAIKDREEIYGYTF
j_gene: TRBJ2-5; d_gene: NA; v_gene: TRBV4-1; abundance: NA; CDR3nt: TGCGCCAGCAGCCTCGGACGGAACCAAGAGACCCAGTACTTC; CDR3aa: CASSLGRNQETQYF
j_gene: TRBJ2-2; d_gene: TRBD1; v_gene: TRBV10-3; abundance: NA; CDR3nt: TGTGCCACCCGAGGGGGCTCGATCACCGGGGAGCTGTTTTTT; CDR3aa: CATRGGSITGELFF
j_gene: TRBJ2-7; d_gene: TRBD2; v_gene: TRBV6-5; abundance: NA; CDR3nt: TGTGCCAGCAGTTACAGTGGGACTAGCTTTTACGAGCAGTACTTC; CDR3aa: CASSYSGTSFYEQYF
j_gene: TRBJ1-3; d_gene: NA; v_gene: TRBV9; abundance: NA; CDR3nt: TGTGCCAGCAGCGTAGAGCAGCCTTTCTCTGGAAACACCATATATTTT; CDR3aa: CASSVEQPFSGNTIYF
j_gene: TRBJ2-3; d_gene: NA; v_gene: TRBV9; abundance: NA; CDR3nt: TGTGCCAGCAGCGTAGATGAGGGGGGGCGAACAGATACGCAGTATTTT; CDR3aa: CASSVDEGGRTDTQYF
j_gene: TRBJ2-4; d_gene: NA; v_gene: TRBV7-9; abundance: once; CDR3nt: TGTGCCAGCAGCTTAGAGGGGGAAGGGAACATTCAGTACTTC; CDR3aa: CASSLEGEGNIQYF
j_gene: TRBJ2-7; d_gene: NA; v_gene: TRBV5-4; abundance: few; CDR3nt: TGTGCCAGCAGCTATGGGCCCGAGCAGTACTTC; CDR3aa: CASSYGPEQYF
j_gene: TRBJ2-3; d_gene: TRBD2; v_gene: TRBV19; abundance: NA; CDR3nt: TGTGCCAGTAGTATGACTAGCGGCACAGATACGCAGTATTTT; CDR3aa: CASSMTSGTDTQYF
j_gene: TRBJ2-3; d_gene: NA; v_gene: TRBV9; abundance: NA; CDR3nt: TGTGCCAGCAGCGTAAATGCGGGACGAGGCGGGCAGTATTTT; CDR3aa: CASSVNAGRGGQYF
j_gene: TRBJ1-1; d_gene: NA; v_gene: TRBV13; abundance: NA; CDR3nt: TGTGCCAGCAGCTTAGGGGGGCACACTGAAGCTTTCTTT; CDR3aa: CASSLGGHTEAFF
j_gene: TRBJ1-2; d_gene: NA; v_gene: TRBV6-6; abundance: NA; CDR3nt: TGTGCCAGCAGTTTCTACAGGGACCGTATTGGCTACACCTTC; CDR3aa: CASSFYRDRIGYTF
j_gene: TRBJ2-2; d_gene: NA; v_gene: TRBV5-1; abundance: NA; CDR3nt: TGCGCCAGCAGCCTCTACGGCACCGGGGAGCTGTTTTTT; CDR3aa: CASSLYGTGELFF
j_gene: TRBJ2-7; d_gene: TRBD1; v_gene: TRBV2; abundance: NA; CDR3nt: TGTGCCAGCAACCGGGACAGGGGTTTATACGAGCAGTACTTC; CDR3aa: CASNRDRGLYEQYF
j_gene: TRBJ1-4; d_gene: NA; v_gene: TRBV5-1; abundance: NA; CDR3nt: TGCGCCAGCAGCGCGGTCGCGGGGGGCCTTGAAAAACTGTTTTTT; CDR3aa: CASSAVAGGLEKLFF